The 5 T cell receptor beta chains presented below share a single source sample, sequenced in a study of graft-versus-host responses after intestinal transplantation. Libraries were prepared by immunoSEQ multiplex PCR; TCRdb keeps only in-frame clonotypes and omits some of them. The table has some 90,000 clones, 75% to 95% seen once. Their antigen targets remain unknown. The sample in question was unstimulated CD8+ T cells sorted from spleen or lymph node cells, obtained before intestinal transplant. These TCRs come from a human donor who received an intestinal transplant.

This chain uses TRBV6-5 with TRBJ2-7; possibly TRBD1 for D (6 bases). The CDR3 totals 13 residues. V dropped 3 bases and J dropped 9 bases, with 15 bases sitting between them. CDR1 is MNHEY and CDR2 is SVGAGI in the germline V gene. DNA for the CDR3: TGTGCCAGCAGTTATATGGGGGCTAAAGTGCAGTACTTC. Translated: CASSYMGAKVQYF.

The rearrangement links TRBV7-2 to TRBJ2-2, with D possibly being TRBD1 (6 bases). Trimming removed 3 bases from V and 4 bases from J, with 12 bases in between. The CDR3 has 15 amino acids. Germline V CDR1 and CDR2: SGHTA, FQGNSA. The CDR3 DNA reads TGTGCCAGCAGCTTGATAACAGGGTCCACCGGGGAGCTGTTTTTT. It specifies CASSLITGSTGELFF.

CDR3 protein: CASSYKGDQPQHF. DNA for the CDR3: TGTGCCAGCAGTTATAAGGGGGATCAGCCCCAGCATTTT. This chain connects TRBV6-1 to TRBJ1-5; D possibly corresponds to TRBD1 (6 bases). The CDR3 totals 13 residues. Between the trimmed V and J ends, which lost 5 bases and 5 bases, there was a span of 10 bases. The germline V gene encodes CDR1 MNHNS and CDR2 SASEGT.

CDR3 loop: CASSFAADRGGYTF. The CDR3 DNA follows: TGTGCCAGCAGCTTTGCCGCGGACAGGGGAGGCTACACCTTC. The gene calls are TRBV11-3 and TRBJ1-2; 9 nucleotides line up with TRBD1. The CDR3 is 14 amino acids. The V segment lost 3 bases and the J segment 8 bases; nucleotides outside the gene matches: 7. From germline, CDR1 is SGHNT and CDR2 YENEEA. Supplemented by reference TRBV11-3 and TRBJ1-2, the full variable domain reads EAGVVQSPRYKIIEKKQPVAFWCNPISGHNTLYWYLQNLGQGPELLIRYENEEAVDDSQLPKDRFSAERLKGVDSTLKIQPAELGDSAVYLCASSFAADRGGYTFGSGTRLTVV.

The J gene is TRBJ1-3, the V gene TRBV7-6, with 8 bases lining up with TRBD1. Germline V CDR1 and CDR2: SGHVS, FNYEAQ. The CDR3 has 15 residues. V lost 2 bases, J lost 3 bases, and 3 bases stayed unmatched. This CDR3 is CASSLQGAYGNTIYF. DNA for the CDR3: TGTGCCAGCAGCTTACAGGGGGCTTATGGAAACACCATATATTTT.